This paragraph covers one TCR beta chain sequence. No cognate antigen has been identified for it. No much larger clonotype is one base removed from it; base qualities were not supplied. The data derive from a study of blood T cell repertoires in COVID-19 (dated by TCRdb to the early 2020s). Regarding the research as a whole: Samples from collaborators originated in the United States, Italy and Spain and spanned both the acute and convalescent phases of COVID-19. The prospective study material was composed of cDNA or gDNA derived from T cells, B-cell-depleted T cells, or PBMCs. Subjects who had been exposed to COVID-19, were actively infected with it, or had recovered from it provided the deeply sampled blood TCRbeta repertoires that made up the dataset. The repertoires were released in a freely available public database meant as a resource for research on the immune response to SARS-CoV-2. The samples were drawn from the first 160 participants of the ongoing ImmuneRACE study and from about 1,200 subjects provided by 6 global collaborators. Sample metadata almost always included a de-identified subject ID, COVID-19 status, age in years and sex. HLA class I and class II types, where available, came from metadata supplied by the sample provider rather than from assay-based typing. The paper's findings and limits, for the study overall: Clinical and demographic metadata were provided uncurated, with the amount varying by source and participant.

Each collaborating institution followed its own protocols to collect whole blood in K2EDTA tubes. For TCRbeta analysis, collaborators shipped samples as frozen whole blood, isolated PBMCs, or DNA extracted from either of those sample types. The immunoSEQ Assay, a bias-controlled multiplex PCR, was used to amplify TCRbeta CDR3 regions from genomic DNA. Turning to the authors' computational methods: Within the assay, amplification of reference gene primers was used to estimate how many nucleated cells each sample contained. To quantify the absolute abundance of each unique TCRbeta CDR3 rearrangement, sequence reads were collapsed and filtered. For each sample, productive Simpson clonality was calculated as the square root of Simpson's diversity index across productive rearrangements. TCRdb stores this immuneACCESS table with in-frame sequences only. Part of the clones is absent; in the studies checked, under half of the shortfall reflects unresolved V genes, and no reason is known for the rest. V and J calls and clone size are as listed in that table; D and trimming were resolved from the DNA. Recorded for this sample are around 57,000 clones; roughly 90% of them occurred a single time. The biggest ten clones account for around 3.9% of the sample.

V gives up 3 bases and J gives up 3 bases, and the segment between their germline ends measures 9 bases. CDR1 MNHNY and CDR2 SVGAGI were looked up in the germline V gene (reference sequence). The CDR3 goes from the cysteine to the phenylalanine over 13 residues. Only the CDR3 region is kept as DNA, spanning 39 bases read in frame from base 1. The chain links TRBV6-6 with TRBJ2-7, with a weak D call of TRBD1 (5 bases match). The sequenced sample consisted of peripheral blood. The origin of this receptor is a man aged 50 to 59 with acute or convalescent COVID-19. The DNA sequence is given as TGTGCCAGCAGTTATGGTGACAGCTACGAGCAGTACTTC. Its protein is CASSYGDSYEQYF.